Listed below are T cell receptor beta chains from one sample, sequenced in a study of a mutant IDH1 vaccine in newly diagnosed glioma. This table comes from immunoSEQ multiplex PCR, and its TCRdb copy is limited to in-frame clones, with some not included. The sample lists 55,000 to 70,000 clones; 86% were seen once. Sequencing used PBMCs, obtained from a glioma patient treated with radiotherapy, temozolomide or both. These receptors originate from a man aged 25 to 40 with glioma. CDR3s include the opening cysteine and the closing phenylalanine or tryptophan. D genes are given only for firm matches. Rows give clone size only sometimes, using once, few, many, or a class for an expanded clone.

V	J	size	D	DNA	CDR3
TRBV19	TRBJ2-2	-	TRBD1	TGTGCCAGTAGCACCTACCGGGACAGGGGGCGCGGCGGGGAGCTGTTTTTT	CASSTYRDRGRGGELFF
TRBV5-1	TRBJ1-2	-	-	TGCGCCAGCAGCTTGGGAGCAGCGTCAGCTAACTATGGCTACACCTTC	CASSLGAASANYGYTF
TRBV27	TRBJ1-1	-	TRBD1	TGTGCCAGCAGTTCTTGGACAGGGCCGGACACTGAAGCTTTCTTT	CASSSWTGPDTEAFF
TRBV10-1	TRBJ2-2	-	TRBD1	TGCGCCAGCAGTGATCCGGGACAGGGGGTTGGCACCGGGGAGCTGTTTTTT	CASSDPGQGVGTGELFF
TRBV6-5	TRBJ2-5	-	TRBD2	TGTGCCAGCAAGATAGCGGGGGCAGAAGAGACCCAGTACTTC	CASKIAGAEETQYF
TRBV9	TRBJ2-6	-	-	TGTGCCAGCAGCGTAGAGCTGGGGGCGCCCGGGGCCAACGTCCTGACTTTC	CASSVELGAPGANVLTF
TRBV4-1	TRBJ1-2	-	-	TGCGCCAGCAGCCAGTGGTACTATGGCTACACCTTC	CASSQWYYGYTF
TRBV18	TRBJ2-7	-	-	TGTGCCAGCTCACCAAAGGGCACCTACGAGCAGTACTTC	CASSPKGTYEQYF
TRBV7-9	TRBJ2-7	once	TRBD1	TGTGCCAGCAGCTTAATCGGGGTAAACAGGGGGAGCTCCTACGAGCAGTACTTC	CASSLIGVNRGSSYEQYF
TRBV4-1	TRBJ2-7	-	-	TGCGCCAGCAGCCAAGATTCAGGGCCTCCTAACGAGCAGTACTTC	CASSQDSGPPNEQYF
TRBV5-1	TRBJ2-1	-	-	TGCGCCAGCAGCTTGGCCCGCCTCTCAGAGAATGAGCAGTTCTTC	CASSLARLSENEQFF
TRBV7-9	TRBJ2-4	-	TRBD2	TGTGCCAGCAGCGGGACTAGCGGGGGGCGGAGGGTTCAGTACTTC	CASSGTSGGRRVQYF
TRBV11-2	TRBJ1-1	-	-	TGTGCCAGCAGCTTAGCGGACAGCTCAAACACTGAAGCTTTCTTT	CASSLADSSNTEAFF
TRBV7-9	TRBJ2-3	once	TRBD1	TGTGCCAGCAGCTTAGCGCGGACAGGGGGACCAGATACGCAGTATTTT	CASSLARTGGPDTQYF
TRBV29-1	TRBJ1-2	once	TRBD1	TGCAGCGTTGACGTACAGGGGGTGTATGGCTACACCTTC	CSVDVQGVYGYTF
TRBV27	TRBJ2-7	-	TRBD2	TGTGCCAGCACCAATAGCGGGACACATCCCCACGAGCAGTACTTC	CASTNSGTHPHEQYF
TRBV7-8	TRBJ2-5	once	-	TGTGCCAGCAGACTGGGGTTTAGAGAGACCCAGTACTTC	CASRLGFRETQYF
TRBV27	TRBJ2-3	-	-	TGTGCCAGCACCCCTAACGGGCTCACAGATACGCAGTATTTT	CASTPNGLTDTQYF
TRBV2	TRBJ1-1	-	TRBD1	TGTGCCAGCAGAAAACTACAGGGGGCGCCCACTGAAGCTTTCTTT	CASRKLQGAPTEAFF
TRBV25-1	TRBJ2-5	-	-	TGTGCCAGCAGTGAATTCGTGGGACGAGGGGAGACCCAGTACTTC	CASSEFVGRGETQYF
TRBV5-1	TRBJ2-7	-	TRBD2	TGCGCCAGCAGCTTGTTAGGCCTGCGGGAGTCCGAGCAGTACTTC	CASSLLGLRESEQYF
TRBV5-5	TRBJ1-4	-	-	TGTGCCAGCAGCCAGGTCCCAGGTGCCAATGAAAAACTGTTTTTT	CASSQVPGANEKLFF
TRBV7-9	TRBJ1-1	few	-	TGTGCCAGCAGCTTGGGGGCTACTGGAACTGAAGCTTTCTTT	CASSLGATGTEAFF
TRBV13	TRBJ1-2	-	-	TGTGCCAGCAGCGCGGGCCCAAATAACTATGGCTACACCTTC	CASSAGPNNYGYTF
TRBV5-1	TRBJ2-7	-	TRBD1	TGCGCCAGCAGCCATAGGACAGGGTCCTCCTACGAGCAGTACTTC	CASSHRTGSSYEQYF
TRBV7-9	TRBJ1-2	-	TRBD1	TGTGCCAGCAGCTTGTACTCCGGACAGGGAAGCTATGGCTACACCTTC	CASSLYSGQGSYGYTF
TRBV18	TRBJ2-4	-	-	TGTGCCAGCTCGCCTGCGACAGGTCTGACAGACATTCAGTACTTC	CASSPATGLTDIQYF
TRBV27	TRBJ1-1	-	-	TGTGCCAGCACCGACGAGCGGGGTGAAGCTTTCTTT	CASTDERGEAFF
TRBV29-1	TRBJ2-2	-	TRBD2	TGCAGCGTTGCCCGCCTAGCGGGCGGCACCGGGGAGCTGTTTTTT	CSVARLAGGTGELFF
TRBV6-5	TRBJ2-2	-	-	TGTGCCAGCAGTTACTCTCGGAACACCGGGGAGCTGTTTTTT	CASSYSRNTGELFF
TRBV11-2	TRBJ2-1	few	-	TGTGCCAGCAGCTTAGCAAAGAGGGGTAATGAGCAGTTCTTC	CASSLAKRGNEQFF
TRBV5-4	TRBJ2-2	few	-	TGTGCCAGCAGCCCGTGGGCCACGAACACCGGGGAGCTGTTTTTT	CASSPWATNTGELFF
TRBV12-5	TRBJ2-3	-	TRBD2	TGTGCTAGTGGTTCTAGCGGGGGCGTCACAGATACGCAGTATTTT	CASGSSGGVTDTQYF
TRBV6-5	TRBJ1-1	-	-	TGTGCCAGCAGTTCCTTTACAATGGGCACTGAAGCTTTCTTT	CASSSFTMGTEAFF
TRBV14	TRBJ1-1	few	-	TGTGCCAGCAGCCAAGCTTGGGGAGCTGAAGCTTTCTTT	CASSQAWGAEAFF
TRBV6-5	TRBJ1-1	few	-	TGTGCCAGCAGTTACTCCGGGATTTCGAACACTGAAGCTTTCTTT	CASSYSGISNTEAFF
TRBV11-1	TRBJ2-5	-	-	TGTGCCAGCAGCTTGGCCGGAGAGACCCAGTACTTC	CASSLAGETQYF
TRBV6-5	TRBJ2-2	-	TRBD2	TGTGCCAGCAGCCAGTGGAGGGGAGGGGTGCTGTTTTTT	CASSQWRGGVLFF
TRBV7-9	TRBJ2-7	-	-	TGTGCCAGCAGCGCCGAAACCGGGAATACCCCTGGGGAGCAGTACTTC	CASSAETGNTPGEQYF
TRBV13	TRBJ1-1	-	-	TGTGCCAGCAGCTTCGGGACACGGCACACTGAAGCTTTCTTT	CASSFGTRHTEAFF
TRBV6-1	TRBJ1-6	-	-	TGTGCCAGCAGTGAAGCGCAGCCAGCGTATAATTCACCCCTCCACTTT	CASSEAQPAYNSPLHF
TRBV5-1	TRBJ2-7	once	-	TGCGCCAGCAGCACCGGCCCCGACAGGACGGTCTCCTACGAGCAGTACTTC	CASSTGPDRTVSYEQYF
TRBV5-4	TRBJ2-5	-	TRBD2	TGTGCCAGCAGCCGCCATGGCGGGGGCCAAGAGACCCAGTACTTC	CASSRHGGGQETQYF
TRBV5-6	TRBJ2-7	-	-	TGTGCCAGCAGCTCAAGAGGGCGGAGCTACGAGCAGTACTTC	CASSSRGRSYEQYF
TRBV25-1	TRBJ1-2	once	-	TGTGCCAGCAGTGTGACCAGTGATGACTATGGCTACACCTTC	CASSVTSDDYGYTF
TRBV9	TRBJ2-2	-	-	TGTGCCAGTCAAATCACCCCGAACACCGGGGAGCTGTTTTTT	CASQITPNTGELFF